The clone carrying this TCR beta chain was detected many times. The target antigen is unknown. The CDR3 consists of 17 residues. From germline, CDR1 is SQVTM and CDR2 ANQGSEA. After removal of 4 bases from V and 3 bases from J, the junction contained 10 bases not matched to a gene. The entry originates in a study of T-cell reconstitution after alpha-beta-depleted transplantation in children. Findings and caveats of the study: Two months or so post-transplant, alpha-beta T cells reportedly derived from several hundred expanded graft clones. Once a year had passed after transplant, T-cell counts and diversity came mostly from newly produced T cells. The study traced high day-60 TCRbeta diversity in some patients to surviving recipient T cells and thymic progenitors.

Preparation of the TCRbeta library was carried out with unique molecular identifiers. TCRdb used MiXCR to reprocess the PCR reads, holding one entry per CDR3 protein. Here the sample spans 600,000 or so distinct CDR3 sequences, roughly 23% being singletons. This receptor was obtained from a boy younger than two who had a stem cell transplant for acute myeloid leukemia, so the T cells may come from the graft donor. The chain carries TRBV29-1 and TRBJ2-2, with 11 bases that match TRBD2. The starting material was PBMCs, mostly from graft donor cells, obtained 360 days after TCRalphabeta/CD19-depleted stem cell transplant. As DNA, the CDR3 is TGCAGCGTTGGGCCCTTAGCGGGGGGGCCGGACACCGGGGAGCTGTTTTTT. Its protein product is CSVGPLAGGPDTGELFF.